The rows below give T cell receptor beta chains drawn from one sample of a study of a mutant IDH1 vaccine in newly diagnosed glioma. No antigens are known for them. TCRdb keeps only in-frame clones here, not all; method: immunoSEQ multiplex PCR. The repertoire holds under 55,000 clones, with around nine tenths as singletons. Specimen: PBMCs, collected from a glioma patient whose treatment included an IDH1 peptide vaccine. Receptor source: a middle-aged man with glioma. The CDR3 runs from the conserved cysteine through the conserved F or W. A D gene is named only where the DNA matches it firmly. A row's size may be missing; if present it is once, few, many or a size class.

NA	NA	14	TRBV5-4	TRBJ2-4	TGTGCCAGCAGCTTGGTGGATACAGGGAACATTCAGTACTTC	CASSLVDTGNIQYF
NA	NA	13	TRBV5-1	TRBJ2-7	TGCGCCAGCAGCTTGGATAGAAGCTACGAGCAGTACTTC	CASSLDRSYEQYF
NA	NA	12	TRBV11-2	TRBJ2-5	TGTGCCAGCAGGCAACCCGGAGAGACCCAGTACTTC	CASRQPGETQYF
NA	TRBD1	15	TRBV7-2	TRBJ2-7	TGTGCCAGCAGCTTAACCGGGACAGGGTCCGGAGAGCAGTACTTC	CASSLTGTGSGEQYF
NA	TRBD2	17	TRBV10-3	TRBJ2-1	TGTGCCATCAGGGGATTTCCGGGACTAGCGACCTACAATGAGCAGTTCTTC	CAIRGFPGLATYNEQFF
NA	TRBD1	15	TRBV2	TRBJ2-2	TGTGCCAGCAGGGGACAGGGTGTGAGCACCGGGGAGCTGTTTTTT	CASRGQGVSTGELFF
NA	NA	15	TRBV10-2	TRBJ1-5	TGCGCCAGCAGGGAGGATGGACGGGGAAATCAGCCCCAGCATTTT	CASREDGRGNQPQHF
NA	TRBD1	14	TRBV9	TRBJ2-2	TGTGCCAGCAGCGCGACAGGGTACGACGGGGAGCTGTTTTTT	CASSATGYDGELFF
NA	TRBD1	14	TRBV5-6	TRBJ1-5	TGTGCCAGCAGCTCGGACAGGGGGATCGAGCCCCAGCATTTT	CASSSDRGIEPQHF
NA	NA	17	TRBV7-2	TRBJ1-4	TGTGCCAGCAGCCTCCTTGGGAGTGGGGCCCTTAATGAAAAACTGTTTTTT	CASSLLGSGALNEKLFF
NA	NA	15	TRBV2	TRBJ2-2	TGTGCCAGCAGTGATTACAACGCGAACACCGGGGAGCTGTTTTTT	CASSDYNANTGELFF
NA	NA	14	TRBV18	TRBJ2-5	TGTGCCAGCTCACCATCGGCAGGCCAAGAGACCCAGTACTTC	CASSPSAGQETQYF
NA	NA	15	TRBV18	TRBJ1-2	TGTGCCAGCTCACCATCCGGGACTCCTAACCATGGCTACACCTTC	CASSPSGTPNHGYTF
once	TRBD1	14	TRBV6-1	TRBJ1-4	TGTGCCAGCAGTGCCCGACAGGGGGAGGAAAAACTGTTTTTT	CASSARQGEEKLFF
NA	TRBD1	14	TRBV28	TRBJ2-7	TGTGCCAGCGCAAAGACAGGGCGCGTCTCCGAGCAGTACTTC	CASAKTGRVSEQYF